This TCR beta chain was observed in a study of shared clonotypes between healthy human individuals. The germline V and J ends were trimmed by 3 bases and 12 bases, with 8 bases remaining between them. Germline V gene lookup returns CDR1 KGHSH and CDR2 LQKENI. This CDR3 has 11 residues. Here immunoSEQ multiplex PCR was the method, and the copy in TCRdb shows in-frame clones only, minus some. Here the sample spans 450,000 or so clones, roughly 80% being singletons. Specimen: PBMCs. This chain uses TRBV18 with TRBJ1-4, with D perhaps TRBD1 (5 bases). The sequence came from a woman in her thirties or forties in good health. Some clones in this sample may be carry-over from other donors' samples. The DNA of the CDR3 is TGTGCCAGCTCACCTGGGACCGAACTGTTTTTT. It encodes CASSPGTELFF.